The 12 T cell receptor beta chains presented below share a single source sample, sequenced in a study of cytotoxic CD8 clonotypes in ibrutinib-treated CLL. Profiling relied on immunoSEQ multiplex PCR, and the TCRdb table lists in-frame clones only, not all of them. The sample records about 140,000 clones, 85% to 95% being singletons. The input for sequencing was PBMCs, taken after 12 months of ibrutinib treatment. Every receptor here comes from a human donor with chronic lymphocytic leukemia.

This chain joins TRBV25-1 and TRBJ1-4; unclear D gene. Between the trimmed V and J ends, which lost 4 bases and 2 bases, there was a span of 14 bases. CDR3 size: 16 residues. CDR1 is MGHDK, CDR2 SYGVNS, per germline. CDR3 loop: CASSALQQSTNEKLFF. The CDR3 bases are TGTGCCAGCAGTGCGCTACAACAGTCCACTAATGAAAAACTGTTTTTT.

The chain carries TRBV5-8 and TRBJ2-1; D gene unclear. This CDR3 spans 10 amino acids. The V gene lost 7 bases and the J gene lost 9 bases, with 8 bases spanning the gap. Germline V gene data show CDR1 as SGHTS and CDR2 as YDEGEE. The CDR3 DNA follows: TGTGCCAGCCATCCTGGTGAGCAGTTCTTC. It yields the protein CASHPGEQFF.

CDR3 protein: CASSYLNRGDIQYF. As DNA, the CDR3 is TGTGCCAGCAGTTACCTTAACAGGGGGGACATTCAGTACTTC. The V gene is TRBV6-5, the J gene TRBJ2-4; TRBD1 aligns across 8 bases. Germline V gene data show CDR1 as MNHEY and CDR2 as SVGAGI. The J segment lost 8 bases and the V segment lost 2 bases, leaving 5 bases of the junction unmatched. The CDR3 length is 14 residues.

This clone was seen only a few times. The chain has TRBV5-1 and TRBJ2-7; TRBD1 matches 8 bases. There are 14 residues in the CDR3. V was clipped by 4 bases and J by 0 bases; unmatched bases: 3. Germline-derived CDR1 and CDR2 are SGHRS and YFSETQ. Here the CDR3 reads CASSTGQGSYEQYF. As DNA, the CDR3 is TGCGCCAGCAGCACCGGACAGGGCTCCTACGAGCAGTACTTC.

The gene calls are TRBV5-6 and TRBJ1-2, with 7 bases that match TRBD1. Germline loops: CDR1 SGHDT, CDR2 YYEEEE. The ends lost 0 bases at V and 7 bases at J; junction bases unmatched: 6. The CDR3 sequence is 14 residues long. CDR3 sequence reads: CASSLAGTEGGYTF. The CDR3 DNA follows: TGTGCCAGCAGCTTGGCCGGGACAGAGGGTGGCTACACCTTC.

This clone was seen only a few times. This chain connects TRBV19 to TRBJ2-1; 12 nucleotides align to TRBD2. Germline CDR1 LNHDA, CDR2 SQIVND (reference sequence). V trimming: 7 bases; J trimming: 9 bases; junction bases outside the gene matches: 7. The CDR3 spans 14 residues. This CDR3 is CASNALAGGGEQFF. CDR3 nucleotide sequence: TGTGCCAGTAATGCACTAGCGGGAGGCGGTGAGCAGTTCTTC.

The gene calls are TRBV11-2 and TRBJ2-1; D perhaps matches TRBD2 (7 bases). The CDR3 runs 17 residues. Germline V CDR1 and CDR2: SGHAT, FQNNGV. With 1 base removed from V and 8 bases from J, the gap between germline ends came to 21 bases. The CDR3 region has the DNA TGTGCCAGCAGCTTAGTTGGACTAGGGGGGGTTTCGGATGAGCAGTTCTTC. It specifies CASSLVGLGGVSDEQFF.

The CDR3 protein is CASSPGVAWDLREQYF. CDR3 bases: TGTGCCAGCTCACCAGGTGTAGCGTGGGATCTACGTGAGCAGTACTTC. The rearrangement uses TRBV18 and TRBJ2-7; weak D call: TRBD2 (5 bases). Trimming cost V 2 bases and J 7 bases, with 21 bases left between them. CDR1 is KGHSH and CDR2 is LQKENI in the germline V gene. The CDR3 contains 16 residues.

This sequence joins TRBV7-2 and TRBJ1-2, with a tentative D call TRBD1 (6 bases). This CDR3 spans 13 amino acids. V was cut by 8 bases and J by 6 bases, with 16 bases left in between. CDR1 SGHTA and CDR2 FQGNSA come from the germline V gene. CDR3 bases: TGTGCCAGCTCGGACAGCCGAGAAGATGGCTACACCTTC. As protein: CASSDSREDGYTF.

The V and J genes are TRBV28 and TRBJ1-4; weak D call: TRBD1 (6 bases). CDR3 size: 13 residues. V was shortened by 5 bases and J by 7 bases, with 11 bases between the two germline ends. Germline V gene lookup returns CDR1 MDHEN and CDR2 SYDVKM. The CDR3 DNA is TGTGCCAGCAGTCCCCAGGGGAGTGAAAAACTGTTTTTT. Amino acids: CASSPQGSEKLFF.

V usage is TRBV14 and J usage is TRBJ2-7, with TRBD2 matching 13 bases. The germline CDR1 and CDR2 sequences are SGHDN and FVKESK. There are 15 residues in the CDR3. Losses at the gene ends were 4 bases for V and 4 bases for J; bases not matched to a gene: 4. The CDR3 DNA reads TGTGCCAGCAGCCCCGGACTAGCGGGGGTGTACGAGCAGTACTTC. Its translation: CASSPGLAGVYEQYF.

This clone was seen once. The CDR3 reads CASSQAPGNEQFF. The CDR3 nucleotides read TGTGCCAGCAGCCAAGCTCCAGGGAATGAGCAGTTCTTC. This rearrangement joins TRBV4-2 to TRBJ2-1, with D maybe TRBD1 (5 bases). The CDR3 is made up of 13 amino acids. V was shortened by 1 base and J by 7 bases, with 8 bases between the two germline ends. Germline CDR1 is LGHNA and CDR2 is YNFKEQ.